The 9 T cell receptor beta chains in this list originate from one sample, sequenced in a study of blood T cells in healthy people across ages. Alongside a J-beta primer mix, a sample-barcoded 5' primer served in a second PCR lasting about 7 to 12 cycles. One entry per CDR3 protein, called by TCRdb with MiXCR from the 5' RACE reads. The table includes more than 1,000,000 distinct CDR3 sequences, 20% to 25% detected once. This sample was also put to use in a study of T cells of mothers and their children.

Sample: blood. The receptors originated from a girl aged 2 to 9 in good health.

The V and J genes are TRBV10-3 and TRBJ2-5; a weak D match, TRBD1 (7 bases). The end of the DNA fits TRBJ2-7 better, so the J call may be wrong. This CDR3 has 15 residues. CDR1 is ENHRY and CDR2 is SYGVKD in the germline V gene. CDR3 nucleotide sequence: TGTGCCATCAGTGAGGTCGGGCAGGGGGGTTACGAGCAGTACTTC. Translated: CAISEVGQGGYEQYF.

A few counts support this clonotype. The V gene is TRBV29-1, the J gene TRBJ2-3; D is perhaps TRBD1 or TRBD2 (5 bases each). The CDR3 loop spans 15 amino acids. CDR1 is SQVTM, CDR2 ANQGSEA, per germline. Trimming removed 7 bases at V and 2 bases at J, with 19 bases between. The CDR3 region is CSATGSGLITDTQYF. For the CDR3, the DNA is TGCAGCGCAACCGGTTCGGGGCTCATCACAGATACGCAGTATTTT.

V gene TRBV5-5 combines with J gene TRBJ2-7, with D hard to call. The V end was cut by 0 bases, the J end by 0 bases, with 7 bases between. The germline V gene has CDR1 SGHKS and CDR2 YYEKEE (reference sequence). CDR3 size: 14 residues. The CDR3 here is CASSLGVLSYEQYF. In nucleotides, the CDR3 is TGTGCCAGCAGCTTGGGGGTCCTCTCCTACGAGCAGTACTTC. The variable domain in full, with the rest retrieved from reference TRBV5-5 and TRBJ2-7, is DAGVTQSPTHLIKTRGQQVTLRCSPISGHKSVSWYQQVLGQGPQFIFQYYEKEERGRGNFPDRFSARQFPNYSSELNVNALLLGDSALYLCASSLGVLSYEQYFGPGTRLTVT.

This chain joins TRBV29-1 and TRBJ2-3; D uncertain. The CDR3 is 13 amino acids. The germline V and J ends were trimmed by 6 bases and 2 bases, with 12 bases remaining between them. Germline-derived CDR1 and CDR2 are SQVTM and ANQGSEA. The CDR3 coding sequence is TGCAGCGTATGGACCGAGCTCACAGATACGCAGTATTTT. Amino acid sequence: CSVWTELTDTQYF.

The J gene is TRBJ1-2, the V gene TRBV28; tentatively, D is TRBD1 (5 bases). CDR1 and CDR2 from the germline V gene are MDHEN and SYDVKM. CDR3 length: 11 residues. V lost 6 bases and J lost 10, with 12 bases in between. CDR3 loop: CASSLGLLYTF. The CDR3 DNA follows: TGTGCCAGCAGCTTGGGGCTTCTCTACACCTTC.

This rearrangement joins TRBV6-2 or TRBV6-3 to TRBJ1-2; 7 nucleotides agree with TRBD1. The CDR3 runs to 13 residues. The junction had 4 bases not matched to a gene; V was cut back by 5 bases and J by 4 bases. CDR1 is MNHEY and CDR2 is SVGEGT in the germline V gene. CDR3 in DNA: TGTGCCAGCAGTACCCGGGACAGCTATGGCTACACCTTC. As protein: CASSTRDSYGYTF.

This clonotype was observed a few times. The chain uses TRBV5-1 and TRBJ2-5, with 7 bases matching TRBD1. Germline V gene data show CDR1 as SGHRS and CDR2 as YFSETQ. This CDR3 is 16 amino acids long. Losses at the gene ends were 2 bases for V and 2 bases for J; bases not matched to a gene: 9. The CDR3 region has the DNA TGCGCCAGCAGCTTACAACACAGGGGTGTGCAAGAGACCCAGTACTTC. This encodes CASSLQHRGVQETQYF.

This clonotype came up a few times. The chain joins TRBV7-3 to TRBJ2-3; D not resolved. The CDR3 is made up of 15 amino acids. The ends were cut back, 1 base at V and 0 bases at J, with 8 bases in the middle. The germline V gene encodes CDR1 SGHTA and CDR2 FQGTGA. CDR3 coding DNA: TGTGCCAGCAGCTTAAGGGCGGTGAGCACAGATACGCAGTATTTT. Its translation: CASSLRAVSTDTQYF.

This clonotype has just a few counts. This chain uses TRBV29-1 with TRBJ2-7; D gene ambiguous. Germline V gene data show CDR1 as SQVTM and CDR2 as ANQGSEA. V gave up 4 bases and J gave up 0 bases, with 4 bases separating them. CDR3 length: 11 residues. This chain's CDR3 is CSVVASYEQYF. CDR3 coding DNA: TGCAGCGTTGTGGCCTCCTACGAGCAGTACTTC.